Shown below are 27 T cell receptor beta chains from a single sample sequenced in a study of cytomegalovirus exposure and HLA in healthy donors. The PCR employed 60 Vbeta primers together with 13 Jbeta primers. Libraries were prepared by immunoSEQ multiplex PCR; TCRdb keeps only in-frame clonotypes and omits some of them. Its table records 55,000 to 75,000 clones. The specimen was PBMCs. The receptors derive from a male donor in good health and CMV-seronegative.

The chain is built from TRBV9 and TRBJ1-1; D not certain. V lost 4 bases and J lost 0, with 7 bases in between. This CDR3 has 13 residues. Germline V lookup: CDR1 SGDLS, CDR2 YYNGEE. The CDR3 DNA follows: TGTGCCAGCAGCCTCGACATGAACACTGAAGCTTTCTTT. This encodes CASSLDMNTEAFF.

CDR3 DNA: TGTGCCAGCAGTGCCCGGGACAGGGACAGCAATCAGCCCCAGCATTTT. It encodes CASSARDRDSNQPQHF. The chain is built from TRBV6-1 and TRBJ1-5; 9 bases agree with TRBD1. Germline lookup yields CDR1 MNHNS and CDR2 SASEGT. The CDR3 covers 16 residues. J lost 1 base, V lost 4 bases, and 5 bases had no gene match.

For the CDR3, the DNA is TGTGCCAGCAGTCCTCGACGGGTAACTGGAAACACCATATATTTT. Translated: CASSPRRVTGNTIYF. The chain uses TRBV28 and TRBJ1-3; D unresolved. V dropped 5 bases and J dropped 2 bases, with 13 bases sitting between them. This CDR3 is 15 amino acids long. Germline CDR1 is MDHEN and CDR2 is SYDVKM.

This rearrangement joins TRBV28 to TRBJ1-5; 10 bases agree with TRBD1. Looked up from germline, CDR1 is MDHEN and CDR2 is SYDVKM. Unmatched junction bases numbered 10, after V lost 5 bases and J lost 6 bases. The CDR3 spans 16 residues. The CDR3 here is CASSEIDRGLVQPQHF. As DNA, the CDR3 is TGTGCCAGCAGTGAAATCGACAGGGGGCTTGTTCAGCCCCAGCATTTT.

A note on this clone: The junction and the germline gene differ at one end; a read error may be behind it. V gene TRBV18 combines with J gene TRBJ2-2, with 7 bases lining up with TRBD2. The germline gives CDR1 KGHSH, CDR2 LQKENI. The CDR3 is made up of 16 amino acids. In nucleotides, the CDR3 is TGTGCCAGCGCACCATACGGCGGGGGTGAAACCGGGGAGCTGTTTTTT. It specifies CASAPYGGGETGELFF.

The chain links TRBV5-1 to TRBJ2-5; tentatively, D is TRBD1 (6 bases). V was shortened by 0 bases and J by 3 bases, with 15 bases between the two germline ends. The germline V gene has CDR1 SGHRS and CDR2 YFSETQ. This CDR3 is built from 16 residues. CDR3 DNA: TGCGCCAGCAGCTTGGATCCGACAGGTAGAAAAGAGACCCAGTACTTC. Protein sequence: CASSLDPTGRKETQYF.

The rearrangement joins TRBV19 to TRBJ2-3, with 7 bases identical to TRBD1. After removal of 8 bases from V and 0 bases from J, the junction contained 14 bases not matched to a gene. The germline V gene has CDR1 LNHDA and CDR2 SQIVND (reference sequence). The CDR3 length is 17 residues. The CDR3 DNA is TGTGCCAGTGCTGGACAGGCGGCGACGCTTAGCACAGATACGCAGTATTTT. This gives the protein CASAGQAATLSTDTQYF.

The chain recombines TRBV25-1 with TRBJ2-2, with D perhaps matching TRBD1 (6 bases). V lost 5 bases and J 2 bases, leaving 9 bases between the germline ends. Germline CDR1 and CDR2: MGHDK and SYGVNS. This CDR3 region has 14 residues. The CDR3, as DNA: TGTGCCAGCAGTAGAGGGGGTAACACCGGGGAGCTGTTTTTT. The encoded protein is CASSRGGNTGELFF.

The chain uses TRBV6-5 and TRBJ1-3, with 7 bases identical to TRBD1. The CDR3 length is 15 residues. V lost 6 bases to trimming and J lost 3 bases; unmatched junction nucleotides: 8. CDR1 and CDR2 (germline): MNHEY, SVGAGI. CDR3 in amino acids: CASRSPQGFGNTIYF. CDR3 DNA sequence: TGTGCCAGCAGGTCGCCACAGGGGTTTGGAAACACCATATATTTT.

The chain carries TRBV7-2 and TRBJ2-1; 7 bases align to TRBD2. The CDR3 has 15 residues. Germline V gives CDR1 SGHTA, CDR2 FQGNSA. V trimming: 2 bases; J trimming: 2 bases; junction bases outside the gene matches: 3. CDR3 DNA: TGTGCCAGCAGCTTAAGCGGGACGGCCTACAATGAGCAGTTCTTC. The encoded protein is CASSLSGTAYNEQFF.

The chain recombines TRBV4-3 with TRBJ1-3; D is possibly TRBD1 (5 bases). CDR1 is LGHNA and CDR2 is YSLEER in the germline V gene. Deletions cut 0 bases from V and 4 bases from J, with 10 bases between. The CDR3 is 15 residues long. CDR3 region: CASSQDAGSGNTIYF. The DNA of the CDR3 is TGCGCCAGCAGCCAAGATGCAGGGTCGGGAAACACCATATATTTT.

The chain employs TRBV9 and TRBJ1-2; possible D gene TRBD1, 6 bases. This CDR3 comprises 12 residues. The germline V and J ends were trimmed by 4 bases and 7 bases, with 11 bases remaining between them. The germline V gene encodes CDR1 SGDLS and CDR2 YYNGEE. CDR3 protein: CASSQGGGGYTF. The CDR3, as DNA: TGTGCCAGCAGCCAAGGGGGGGGTGGCTACACCTTC.

This chain connects TRBV12-5 to TRBJ2-1, with a weak D call TRBD2 (5 bases). The CDR3 length is 15 residues. The ends were cut back, 5 bases at V and 2 bases at J, with 13 bases in the middle. From germline, CDR1 is LGHNT and CDR2 FRNRAP. The CDR3 reads CASGPDGGTYNEQFF. CDR3 bases: TGTGCTAGTGGTCCCGACGGAGGAACCTACAATGAGCAGTTCTTC.

The rearrangement links TRBV4-2 to TRBJ2-1, with TRBD2 as a possible D gene (6 bases). CDR3 size: 16 residues. Between the trimmed V and J ends, which lost 0 bases and 7 bases, there was a span of 16 bases. CDR1 LGHNA and CDR2 YNFKEQ come from the germline V gene. CDR3 loop: CASSQDLAGRVNEQFF. The CDR3, as DNA: TGTGCCAGCAGCCAAGACTTGGCGGGAAGGGTGAATGAGCAGTTCTTC.

The rearrangement uses TRBV5-4 and TRBJ2-4; possible D gene TRBD2, 6 bases. Trimming took off 0 bases at V and 10 bases at J, with 17 bases between the two ends. This CDR3 contains 15 residues. Germline values: CDR1 SGHNT, CDR2 YYREEE (reference sequence). DNA for the CDR3: TGTGCCAGCAGCTTGGGGTGGGGGGACCACGTTATTCAGTACTTC. Translating it yields CASSLGWGDHVIQYF.

The chain recombines TRBV6-1 with TRBJ2-5, with a tentative D call TRBD1 (6 bases). Trimming pared 6 bases from V and 2 bases from J, leaving 16 bases between. CDR3 length equals 15 residues. Looked up from germline, CDR1 is MNHNS and CDR2 is SASEGT. CDR3 loop: CASSFDRSPQETQYF. Written as DNA, the CDR3 is TGTGCCAGCAGCTTTGACAGGTCCCCTCAAGAGACCCAGTACTTC.

This chain joins TRBV4-1 and TRBJ1-3, with 7 bases fitting TRBD1. Trimming took 3 bases from V and 3 from J; bases not matched to a gene: 5. Germline assignment: CDR1 MGHRA and CDR2 YSYEKL. The CDR3 is 15 amino acids. CDR3 in amino acids: CASSHPTGYGNTIYF. CDR3 sequence (DNA): TGCGCCAGCAGCCACCCGACAGGGTATGGAAACACCATATATTTT.

The rearrangement uses TRBV5-1 and TRBJ2-5; D may be TRBD1 (6 bases). V shed 4 bases and J shed 4 bases, with 14 bases lying between them. The CDR3 has 14 residues. The V gene's germline CDR1 is SGHRS and CDR2 YFSETQ. The CDR3 DNA sequence: TGCGCCAGCAGCCCGTCGACAGGACTAGAGACCCAGTACTTC. Translation: CASSPSTGLETQYF.

The chain carries TRBV7-2 and TRBJ2-3; D not certain. Trimming left V 0 bases short and J 0 bases short, with 7 bases between. Germline V gene data show CDR1 as SGHTA and CDR2 as FQGNSA. CDR3 size: 15 residues. The CDR3 sequence: CASSLAAGSTDTQYF. CDR3 nucleotide sequence: TGTGCCAGCAGCTTAGCCGCCGGGAGCACAGATACGCAGTATTTT.

J is TRBJ1-2 and V is TRBV6-1; 7 bases agree with TRBD1. The CDR3 is 19 residues long. V shed 0 bases, J shed 5 bases, and the junction held 18 bases outside the gene matches. In germline, CDR1 is MNHNS, CDR2 SASEGT. As DNA, the CDR3 is TGTGCCAGCAGTGAAGCGCTGGAGAAGGGGGCGTTAAGGATTTATGGCTACACCTTC. Its translation is CASSEALEKGALRIYGYTF.

The CDR3 bases are TGTGCCAGCAGCCCTCGACAGGGGGGCTGGGAACTGTTTTTT. It is translated as CASSPRQGGWELFF. The rearrangement links TRBV7-2 to TRBJ1-4, with 9 bases lining up with TRBD1. The CDR3 consists of 14 residues. V lost 5 bases, J lost 12 bases, and 10 bases stayed unmatched. Germline CDR1 SGHTA, CDR2 FQGNSA.

V usage is TRBV5-1 and J usage is TRBJ2-1; TRBD1 might be the D (7 bases). Trimming left V 4 bases short and J 3 bases short, with 14 bases between. Per germline, CDR1 SGHRS and CDR2 YFSETQ. There are 15 residues in the CDR3. As DNA, the CDR3 is TGCGCCAGCAGCCTTACAGGGGACTTCTACAATGAGCAGTTCTTC. This translates into CASSLTGDFYNEQFF.

The chain uses TRBV18 and TRBJ2-7, with TRBD1 matching over 10 bases. The CDR3 is made up of 14 amino acids. Germline V gene data show CDR1 as KGHSH and CDR2 as LQKENI. The J segment lost 5 bases and the V segment lost 8 bases, leaving 9 bases of the junction unmatched. CDR3 DNA sequence: TGTGCCAGCAGCACGGGACAGGGGCCCCACGAGCAGTACTTC. The encoded protein is CASSTGQGPHEQYF.

The chain joins TRBV21-1 to TRBJ2-7; the D call in the table, TRBD1, was not verified against the DNA. TRBV21-1 is marked as a pseudogene. This CDR3 contains 14 residues. The CDR3 DNA sequence: TGTGCCAGCAGCAAAGGCGACAGCTCCTACGAGCAGTACTTC. Amino acids: CASSKGDSSYEQYF.

The V and J genes are TRBV28 and TRBJ1-5; 8 positions agree with TRBD1. This CDR3 comprises 15 residues. V was pared by 6 bases and J by 6 bases, with 10 bases of the junction left unmatched. From germline, CDR1 is MDHEN and CDR2 SYDVKM. The CDR3 DNA follows: TGTGCCAGCAGACCTTATGGACAGGGCGGTCAGCCCCAGCATTTT. Protein product: CASRPYGQGGQPQHF.

The chain has TRBV12-5 and TRBJ1-4, with 10 bases lining up with TRBD1. Germline V gene lookup returns CDR1 LGHNT and CDR2 FRNRAP. The CDR3 spans 15 residues. Trimming took 2 bases from V and 8 from J; bases not matched to a gene: 5. The CDR3 region is CASGLWDRGSEKLFF. The CDR3, as DNA: TGTGCTAGTGGTTTGTGGGACAGGGGAAGCGAAAAACTGTTTTTT.

This chain links TRBV30 with TRBJ2-7; D is undetermined. CDR3 length equals 16 residues. In germline, CDR1 is GTSNPN, CDR2 SVGIG (reference sequence). V was shortened by 0 bases and J by 3 bases, with 18 bases between the two germline ends. CDR3 in DNA: TGTGCCTGGAGTGTAATTGATCCCACGCTAGGCTACGAGCAGTACTTC. This encodes CAWSVIDPTLGYEQYF. The variable domain in full, with the rest retrieved from reference TRBV30 and TRBJ2-7, is SQTIHQWPATLVQPVGSPLSLECTVEGTSNPNLYWYRQAAGRGLQLLFYSVGIGQISSEVPQNLSASRPQDRQFILSSKKLLLSDSGFYLCAWSVIDPTLGYEQYFGPGTRLTVT.